Listed below are T cell receptor beta chains from one sample, sequenced in a study of T cell responses to AZD1222 COVID-19 vaccine. The assay was immunoSEQ multiplex PCR, and TCRdb's table has in-frame clones only and misses some. This table has 210,000 or so clones, approximately 94% appearing once. Sequencing was performed on peripheral blood, taken 28 days after the second dose of the MenACWY control vaccine. These receptors were taken from an adult who received the MenACWY meningococcal vaccine as a control. Both conserved end residues are part of each CDR3. A D gene is named only where the DNA matches it firmly. For some rows the clone size is stated as once, few or many, or as a class when expanded; others skip it.

TRBV4-2,TRBD1,NA,TRBJ1-4,CASSQTGQGALDEKLFF,TGTGCCAGCAGCCAAACAGGACAGGGGGCGTTGGATGAAAAACTGTTTTTT
TRBV6-5,NA,NA,TRBJ2-4,CASSSTWGAKNIQYF,TGTGCCAGCAGTTCCACTTGGGGAGCCAAAAACATTCAGTACTTC
TRBV2,NA,NA,TRBJ2-7,CASSEDGTLDYEQYF,TGTGCCAGCAGTGAGGACGGGACACTCGACTACGAGCAGTACTTC
TRBV5-6,TRBD1,NA,TRBJ1-4,CASSHDRVGDEKLFF,TGTGCCAGCAGCCACGACAGGGTTGGCGACGAAAAACTGTTTTTT
TRBV30,NA,NA,TRBJ1-2,CAWSIGAGGYTF,TGTGCCTGGAGTATCGGGGCGGGTGGCTACACCTTC
TRBV11-2,TRBD2,few,TRBJ2-7,CASSLVSRLALAEQYF,TGTGCCAGCAGCTTAGTCTCCCGACTAGCCCTCGCCGAGCAGTACTTC
TRBV28,NA,large,TRBJ2-2,CASSLSLGPNGELFF,TGTGCCAGCAGTTTATCCCTTGGACCCAACGGGGAGCTGTTTTTT
TRBV5-1,NA,NA,TRBJ2-7,CASSARAPTYEQYF,TGCGCCAGCAGCGCCCGGGCCCCGACCTACGAGCAGTACTTC
TRBV4-1,NA,NA,TRBJ2-7,CASSQAGVPYEQYF,TGCGCCAGCAGCCAAGCGGGTGTGCCCTACGAGCAGTACTTC
TRBV4-2,NA,NA,TRBJ1-5,CASSQDPTENQPQHF,TGTGCCAGCAGCCAAGATCCGACTGAGAATCAGCCCCAGCATTTT
TRBV30,NA,once,TRBJ1-6,CAWAGNSPLHF,TGTGCCTGGGCAGGGAATTCACCCCTCCACTTT